This T cell receptor (beta chain) is drawn from a study of blood T cell repertoires in COVID-19. Study as a whole: Acute and convalescent COVID-19 samples came from the United States, Italy and Spain.

The CDR3 sequence is 13 residues long. Trimming removed 4 bases from V and 4 bases from J, with 11 bases in between. Germline loops: CDR1 SGHRS, CDR2 YFSETQ. As handled by the study authors: Reference gene primer amplification yielded estimated nucleated cell counts. TCRdb's table, derived via immunoSEQ multiplex PCR, lists solely in-frame clones and lacks some. Clonal size and the V and J genes are those of that table, whereas D and trimming came from the DNA. The data show around 470,000 clones, less than 95% seen once. This clone has more than one count but fewer than ten. This sequence joins TRBV5-1 and TRBJ1-1; tentative D call: TRBD1 (6 bases). Sequenced: PBMCs or T cells enriched from blood (not recorded which). The sequence was obtained from a man younger than 35 who had recovered from COVID-19. CDR3 loop: CASSATGSTEAFF. The CDR3 DNA reads as TGCGCCAGCAGCGCAACAGGGAGCACTGAAGCTTTCTTT.